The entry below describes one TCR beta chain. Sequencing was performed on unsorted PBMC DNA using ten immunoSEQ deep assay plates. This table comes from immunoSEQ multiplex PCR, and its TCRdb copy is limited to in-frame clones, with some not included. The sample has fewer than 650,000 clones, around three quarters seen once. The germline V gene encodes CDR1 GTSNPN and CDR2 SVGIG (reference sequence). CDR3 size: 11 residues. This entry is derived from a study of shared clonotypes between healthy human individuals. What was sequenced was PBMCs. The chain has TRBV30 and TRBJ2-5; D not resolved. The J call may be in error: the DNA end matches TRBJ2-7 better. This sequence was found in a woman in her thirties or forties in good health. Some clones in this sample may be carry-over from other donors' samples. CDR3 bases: TGTGCCTGGAGTCGTCCGGACGAGCAGTACTTC. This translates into CAWSRPDEQYF.